The subject of this entry is one T cell receptor (beta chain). The germline V and J ends were trimmed by 0 bases and 0 bases, with 8 bases remaining between them. This CDR3 is built from 15 residues. Germline values: CDR1 MGHRA, CDR2 YSYEKL. This record comes from a study of blood T cell repertoires in COVID-19. Study-level information: Researchers got acute and convalescent COVID-19 samples from the United States, Italy and Spain. T cells, B-cell-depleted T cells, or PBMCs supplied cDNA or gDNA.

Original data processing: For nucleated cells, counts were estimated from reference gene primer amplification. The method was immunoSEQ multiplex PCR; TCRdb's version includes in-frame clones alone and lacks a portion of them. From that table come the V and J calls and clone size; the DNA was used to work out D and trimming. The sample consists of about 250,000 clones, around 89% of them appearing once. V gene TRBV4-1 combines with J gene TRBJ1-1; no firm D call. Sequencing used peripheral blood. The sequence was obtained from a man aged 25-40 years with acute or convalescent COVID-19. The CDR3 DNA sequence: TGCGCCAGCAGCCAAGATCAGGTCATGAACACTGAAGCTTTCTTT. Translating it yields CASSQDQVMNTEAFF.